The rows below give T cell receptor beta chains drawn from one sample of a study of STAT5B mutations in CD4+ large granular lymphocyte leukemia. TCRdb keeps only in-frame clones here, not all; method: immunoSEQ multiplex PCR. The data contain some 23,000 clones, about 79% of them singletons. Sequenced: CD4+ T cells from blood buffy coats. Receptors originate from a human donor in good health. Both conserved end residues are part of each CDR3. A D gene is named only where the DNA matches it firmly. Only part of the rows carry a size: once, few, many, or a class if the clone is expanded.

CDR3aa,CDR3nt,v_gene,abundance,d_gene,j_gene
CASTLETDTQYF,TGCGCCAGCACCCTAGAGACAGATACGCAGTATTTT,TRBV23-1,.,.,TRBJ2-3
CAWSRGASGTHGADTQYF,TGTGCCTGGAGTCGGGGGGCTAGCGGGACTCACGGAGCGGATACGCAGTATTTT,TRBV30,once,TRBD2,TRBJ2-3
CASSLLASGGPQETQYF,TGTGCCAGCAGCTTATTGGCTAGCGGGGGCCCCCAAGAGACCCAGTACTTC,TRBV7-6,.,TRBD2,TRBJ2-5
CASSVSGKLYGYTF,TGTGCCAGCTCAGTCTCCGGGAAGCTTTATGGCTACACCTTC,TRBV18,.,.,TRBJ1-2
CASSPRIQGVFYNEQFF,TGTGCCAGCAGCCCTCGAATACAGGGTGTATTCTACAATGAGCAGTTCTTC,TRBV9,.,.,TRBJ2-1
CASSVDKGQGQPQHF,TGTGCCAGCAGCGTAGACAAGGGGCAGGGCCAGCCCCAGCATTTT,TRBV9,.,.,TRBJ1-5
CASSQERGHYTGELFF,TGTGCCAGCAGCCAAGAACGGGGCCATTACACCGGGGAGCTGTTTTTT,TRBV4-2,.,.,TRBJ2-2
CASSRIGGPFSTDTQYF,TGTGCCAGCAGCCGAATAGGGGGGCCCTTTAGCACAGATACGCAGTATTTT,TRBV7-2,few,.,TRBJ2-3
CASSLSQDTGELFF,TGTGCCAGCAGCCTTAGTCAGGACACCGGGGAGCTGTTTTTT,TRBV7-2,.,.,TRBJ2-2
CASSPQGEGYNEQFF,TGTGCCAGCAGCCCACAGGGGGAAGGCTACAATGAGCAGTTCTTC,TRBV7-9,few,TRBD1,TRBJ2-1
CASSLASRNGYTF,TGTGCCAGCAGCTTAGCGTCGAGGAATGGCTACACCTTC,TRBV7-8,.,.,TRBJ1-2
CASTLVLSGNTIYF,TGTGCCAGCACCCTGGTCCTTTCTGGAAACACCATATATTTT,TRBV6-6,.,.,TRBJ1-3
CASSLETGAYGYTF,TGTGCCAGCAGCTTAGAGACAGGGGCCTATGGCTACACCTTC,TRBV7-2,.,TRBD1,TRBJ1-2
CASSADRVPYGYTF,TGTGCCAGCAGCGCAGACAGGGTTCCCTATGGCTACACCTTC,TRBV9,.,TRBD1,TRBJ1-2
CASSLRQDNEKLFF,TGTGCCAGCAGCTTGAGACAGGATAATGAAAAACTGTTTTTT,TRBV5-4,.,.,TRBJ1-4
CASSVQERYGYTF,TGTGCCAGCAGTGTCCAGGAACGCTATGGCTACACCTTC,TRBV2,medium-sized,.,TRBJ1-2
CASSTQARNTEAFF,TGTGCCAGCAGCACCCAAGCTAGGAACACTGAAGCTTTCTTT,TRBV7-9,.,.,TRBJ1-1
CASSLQAAKNYGYTF,TGTGCCAGCAGCTTGCAGGCCGCTAAAAACTATGGCTACACCTTC,TRBV5-5,.,.,TRBJ1-2
CASSTTGPHYEQYF,TGTGCCAGCAGTACAACCGGGCCCCACTACGAGCAGTACTTC,TRBV6-5,.,.,TRBJ2-7
CASSPFTGSQETQYF,TGTGCCAGCTCACCATTTACCGGGAGCCAAGAGACCCAGTACTTC,TRBV18,.,.,TRBJ2-5
CSVQGGGNQPQHF,TGCAGCGTACAGGGGGGCGGCAATCAGCCCCAGCATTTT,TRBV29-1,.,TRBD1,TRBJ1-5
CASSLAPPDNQPQHF,TGTGCCAGCAGCTTAGCCCCCCCAGACAATCAGCCCCAGCATTTT,TRBV7-3,.,.,TRBJ1-5
CASSQPRTSGRYNEQFF,TGCGCCAGCAGCCAACCAAGGACTAGCGGGAGATACAATGAGCAGTTCTTC,TRBV4-1,.,TRBD2,TRBJ2-1
CASSPPGIQGRDGYTF,TGTGCCAGCTCACCACCAGGAATCCAGGGCCGGGATGGCTACACCTTC,TRBV18,.,.,TRBJ1-2
CASSQDLAAGGRELFF,TGTGCCAGCAGCCAAGATCTCGCAGCGGGAGGGCGGGAGCTGTTTTTT,TRBV14,.,TRBD2,TRBJ2-2
CATSMERRYGYTF,TGTGCCACCAGCATGGAGAGACGCTATGGCTACACCTTC,TRBV15,.,.,TRBJ1-2
CASSQQREYWSGELFF,TGTGCCAGCAGCCAACAGAGGGAGTATTGGTCCGGGGAGCTGTTTTTT,TRBV11-1,.,.,TRBJ2-2
CASSLNRGRAGELFF,TGTGCCAGCAGCTTAAACCGGGGGCGAGCCGGGGAGCTGTTTTTT,TRBV7-3,.,.,TRBJ2-2
CASSYGDNQPQHF,TGCGCCAGCAGCTATGGGGATAATCAGCCCCAGCATTTT,TRBV5-1,.,.,TRBJ1-5
CASSIGWETGTSLFHF,TGTGCCAGTAGTATCGGATGGGAAACCGGGACCTCCCTCTTTCACTTT,TRBV19,.,.,TRBJ1-6
CASSLGDANQPQHF,TGCGCCAGCAGCTTGGGGGACGCAAATCAGCCCCAGCATTTT,TRBV5-1,.,.,TRBJ1-5
CASSQVLGLTNYGYTF,TGTGCCAGCAGCCAAGTTTTAGGGTTAACTAACTATGGCTACACCTTC,TRBV4-2,.,.,TRBJ1-2
CASSPRAEQFF,TGTGCCAGCAGCCCCAGGGCGGAGCAGTTCTTC,TRBV7-9,.,.,TRBJ2-1
CASSPRYNQPQHF,TGTGCCAGCAGTCCCCGATACAATCAGCCCCAGCATTTT,TRBV27,few,.,TRBJ1-5
CSVEGSQGGEKLFF,TGCAGCGTTGAAGGTTCCCAGGGGGGTGAAAAACTGTTTTTT,TRBV29-1,few,TRBD1,TRBJ1-4
CASSLLRGSGANVLTF,TGTGCCAGCAGTCTATTGCGTGGCTCTGGGGCCAACGTCCTGACTTTC,TRBV25-1,once,.,TRBJ2-6
CASSSVVAGGDEQYF,TGTGCCAGCAGCTCGGTCGTGGCAGGGGGCGACGAGCAGTACTTC,TRBV5-6,once,TRBD1,TRBJ2-7
CASSRGQGANTEAFF,TGTGCCAGCTCACGCGGACAGGGGGCGAACACTGAAGCTTTCTTT,TRBV18,few,TRBD1,TRBJ1-1
CASSAETVNQPQHF,TGTGCCAGCAGTGCCGAGACAGTAAATCAGCCCCAGCATTTT,TRBV2,few,.,TRBJ1-5
CATRSGTGAQGGYTF,TGTGCCACCCGAAGTGGGACAGGGGCGCAGGGTGGCTACACCTTC,TRBV19,.,TRBD1,TRBJ1-2
CASSPEREIVGELFF,TGTGCCAGCTCACCAGAGCGGGAGATTGTCGGGGAGCTGTTTTTT,TRBV18,.,TRBD2,TRBJ2-2
CASSLGLIPEAFF,TGCGCCAGCAGCTTGGGGCTGATCCCAGAAGCTTTCTTT,TRBV5-1,.,.,TRBJ1-1
CASSPYIQGPGETQYF,TGTGCCAGCAGCCCCTACATACAGGGGCCGGGGGAGACCCAGTACTTC,TRBV13,.,TRBD1,TRBJ2-5
CSVQGWGSSYNEQFF,TGCAGCGTCCAAGGGTGGGGGAGCTCCTACAATGAGCAGTTCTTC,TRBV29-1,.,.,TRBJ2-1
CASSPGPSEQYF,TGTGCCAGCAGTCCTGGACCAAGCGAGCAGTACTTC,TRBV2,.,.,TRBJ2-7
CASSMNRDYEQYF,TGTGCCAGTAGTATGAACAGGGACTACGAGCAGTACTTC,TRBV19,once,.,TRBJ2-7
CASSVQGAWNTEAFF,TGTGCCAGCTCAGTACAGGGGGCATGGAACACTGAAGCTTTCTTT,TRBV18,few,TRBD1,TRBJ1-1
CASSEASDSPYGYTF,TGTGCCAGCAGTGAAGCCTCCGACAGTCCCTATGGCTACACCTTC,TRBV6-1,.,.,TRBJ1-2
CASSPRTSGGAAGELFF,TGTGCCAGCAGCCCCCGGACTAGCGGGGGGGCAGCCGGGGAGCTGTTTTTT,TRBV7-2,medium-sized,TRBD2,TRBJ2-2
CSVGGNGNTEAFF,TGCAGCGTTGGGGGCAACGGGAACACTGAAGCTTTCTTT,TRBV29-1,.,.,TRBJ1-1
CASSFTGIGNTIYF,TGTGCCAGCAGCTTTACAGGGATTGGAAACACCATATATTTT,TRBV5-6,.,.,TRBJ1-3
CASSLERPNTEAFF,TGCGCCAGCAGCTTGGAACGGCCGAACACTGAAGCTTTCTTT,TRBV5-1,.,.,TRBJ1-1
CASSLHPVDTQYF,TGTGCCAGCAGCTTACACCCAGTAGATACGCAGTATTTT,TRBV7-3,.,.,TRBJ2-3
CASTSGAYGYTF,TGTGCCAGCACCTCAGGGGCCTATGGCTACACCTTC,TRBV6-5,.,.,TRBJ1-2
CASSFRLAGGGYNEQFF,TGTGCCAGCAGCTTTCGACTAGCGGGAGGGGGGTACAATGAGCAGTTCTTC,TRBV7-8,once,TRBD2,TRBJ2-1